This T cell receptor beta chain was captured in a study of cytomegalovirus exposure and HLA in healthy donors (dated by TCRdb to 2017 to 2019). For the wider study: An earlier analysis of several hundred of the donors reported 276 Gb of sequence data and roughly 110 million unique TCR beta sequences from approximately 180 million T cells. An early release covering about 600 HLA-typed donors comprised roughly 300 gigabases of sequencing data and 85 million or so unique TCR sequences. The genetic ancestry cluster associated with self-reported Caucasian donors included 70% to 85% of the 350 to 500 genotyped donors. The study aimed to test whether signatures of past pathogen exposure could be identified by cataloging public T cell receptors. The study profiled the T cell repertoires of hundreds of subjects by immunosequencing and related them to cytomegalovirus serostatus. Besides the first cohort of some 670 subjects, a separate validation cohort made up of 95 to 150 different subjects was used. The study combined high-throughput TCR immunosequencing, statistical association of individual TCRs with disease status, and machine learning to predict cytomegalovirus infection status. In a later analysis, previously published TCR beta repertoires from hundreds of donors were re-analyzed and high-resolution HLA genotyping was added so that TCR occurrence patterns could be studied. Rather than drawing on any new phenotypic data, the later analysis identified candidate immune exposures from TCR beta sequences and the way those sequences occurred across donors. In an earlier analysis of roughly 580 of the donors, high-throughput TCR beta sequencing was used to judge whether each TCR beta V gene segment behaved as functional or pseudogenic. Alongside the repertoire data, information on donor age, sex, ethnicity and CMV serostatus was compiled. In a later genetic analysis, genome-wide SNP genotypes for about 65% of the roughly 670 donors were used, and that subset was treated as a discovery cohort. All discovery cohort repertoires had been generated using a single sequencing platform. HLA typing covered class I and class II loci at four-digit resolution. Typing coverage differed by locus: A, B, C, DRB1 and DQB1 were typed in about 629-630 donors, DQA1 in about 500, DPA1 in over 600, and DPB1 in approximately 450. Because of strong linkage in the cohort, four to six DR-DQ haplotypes were treated as single units for association and clustering. Across about 380 genotyped donors of the cohort, an average of about 240,000 unique TCR beta nucleotide sequences per donor were sequenced, and approximately 17% of those sequences were non-productive.

A word on this clone: Its target antigen remains unknown. Base qualities are not recorded, but no much larger clone differs from it by a single base.

The cohort consisted of fewer than 700 healthy bone marrow donors. At the time of sampling, every cohort member was nominally healthy, though immune exposures that went unrecorded were likely present. The donor tested CMV seronegative and was one of the 352 seronegative cohort members. A peripheral blood sample was collected from each donor, and TCR beta sequencing was performed on peripheral blood mononuclear cells. Genomic DNA extraction from the blood cell samples was performed with the Qiagen DNeasy Blood Extraction Kit. What the study reported, not specific to this receptor: For the cohort, immune exposure information was limited to CMV serostatus. V-gene and J-gene trimming of TCR beta chains was associated with a missense DCLRE1C variant in a later genetic analysis, and the association was replicated in an independent cohort. The classifier was reported to diagnose cytomegalovirus status with high specificity and sensitivity in both the original and validation cohorts. Most TCR sequences were seen in very few donors, while some public TCRs were found in many individuals. A group of highly shared sequence variants was considered likely to be a technical artifact of the sequencing pipeline. Correlated functional status among segregating V segments might be attributable to linkage disequilibrium, but an unknown experimental factor could not be ruled out. Because counts were too low, around 17 rarely observed V segments, including chromosome 9 orphons, were left out of the earlier analysis of 587 of the donors. In a later analysis, most CMV-associated TCR beta chains were found to appear HLA-restricted, with HLA associations seemingly driven largely by CMV exposure. A later analysis found that HLA-associated TCR beta chains were more clonally expanded and had lower generation probabilities than equally common non-associated chains. At a false discovery rate of 0.05, a later analysis linked some 18,000 TCR beta sequences to specific HLA alleles. When HLA alleles, especially DR and DQ, strongly co-occurred, TCR associations were difficult to assign to individual alleles. Sequencing depth was assumed to be roughly uniform across donors in the presence/absence analyses, though that assumption may not hold. Because HLA typing was missing for some donors at each locus, association tests included only the typed subset. The study listed 164 TCR beta chains as associated with cytomegalovirus. A further reported finding was that TCR beta sequences accurately predicted the HLA-A and HLA-B alleles for most subjects in the first cohort. The cohort was sequenced for TCR beta chains only, and without alpha or paired-chain data the features that could be detected were limited. In an earlier analysis of around 600 of the donors, most TCR beta V segments were observed in productive rearrangements about 87% or about 30% of the time, broadly matching IMGT annotations. In a later analysis, several top co-occurrence clusters were reported to appear linked to parvovirus B19, influenza, CMV and Epstein-Barr virus. In a later analysis, TCR association rates were found to vary across HLA loci, with the most associated TCRs seen for DRB1 alleles and the fewest for HLA-C alleles. According to the authors, the approach could potentially be generalized to other disease states and immunological phenotypes. A later genetic analysis reported fewer N-insertions in productive TCRs among donors in an Asian-associated ancestry cluster than the roughly 720-donor mean. In vitro tests confirmed that a few of the cytomegalovirus-associated TCR beta chains recognize cytomegalovirus antigens. The 87-base-pair reads could not distinguish some IMGT-functional V segments, including TRBV6-2 and TRBV6-3, so those segments were excluded.

The library was generated by the immunoSEQ multiplex PCR assay. The multiplex PCR relied on a mix of 60 forward primers for TCR Vbeta segments and 13 reverse primers for TCR Jbeta segments. The CDR3 region of rearranged TCR beta genes was amplified from genomic DNA with a multiplex PCR assay. The Illumina HiSeq System was used to sequence the amplified TCR beta libraries as 87-base-pair reads. In the source study's methods: In a later analysis, some 80 million unique TCR beta chains were counted across the roughly 700 repertoires, and about 9.9 million of these chains were shared by at least two donors. A nearest-neighbor algorithm error-corrected the raw reads and collapsed the reads into unique sequences, merging closely related sequences to remove PCR and sequencing errors. CDR3 sequences were aligned to IMGT reference sequences to assign V, D and J gene segments. For a sequence to be retained, a match of at least six nucleotides to both a V gene segment and a J gene segment was required. A rearrangement counted as productive if the CDR3 had no stop codons and remained in frame with V and J, and every other rearrangement counted as non-productive. CDR3 was defined according to IMGT convention as the region running from the second conserved V-encoded cysteine to the conserved J-encoded phenylalanine. In an earlier analysis of around 600 of the donors, sequences lacking an unambiguous match to a single V gene segment were excluded. An earlier analysis of several hundred of the donors called V segments functional above 56.7% productive rearrangements and segregating when the between-donor standard deviation exceeded 5%. To diagnose cytomegalovirus status from the catalog of TCR beta chain sequences, a statistical classification framework was built. V and J gene assignment, in a later analysis, came from comparing TCR nucleotide sequences with IMGT/GENE-DB human TR gene sequences. Using the TCRdist pipeline, a later analysis assigned CDR3 sequences along with most-parsimonious VDJ recombination scenarios. A later analysis defined each TCR beta chain by its CDR3 amino acid sequence plus V-gene family, and excluded reads lacking a unique V-gene family. As a way to deal with suspected cross-contamination and a sequencing artifact, a later analysis dropped more than 500 nucleotide sequences that were highly shared and had low generation probability. In a later analysis, a clonal expansion index for each public chain was calculated from normalized within-repertoire ranks of inferred template counts. In a later analysis, generation probabilities were computed using a VDJ recombination model fitted to out-of-frame rearrangements, and the results were checked against IGoR. In a later analysis, TCR-TCR, TCR-HLA and TCR-CMV co-occurrence was scored with hypergeometric tests, and a repertoire-size bias correction was applied to TCR pairs. A later analysis estimated false discovery rates by permuting HLA or CMV assignments 20 times. In a later analysis, co-occurring TCRs were grouped with DBSCAN, and TCRdist sequence similarity was added when clustering was performed within HLA-allele-positive subsets. Repertoires with fewer than 30,000 or more than 120,000 public chains, plus five repertoires with anomalous nucleotide sharing, were excluded from co-occurrence clustering. TCRdb took this table from immuneACCESS and kept in-frame rearrangements with V and J called. Such tables lack part of the clones; where checked against another copy, unresolved V genes explain under half of the gap, and the rest is unexplained. The V and J calls and the clone size are those of that table, but D and trimming were determined from the DNA. The sample data list over 150,000 clones, and roughly 79% of these were observed just once. The top ten hold about 2.6% of the sample.

V drops 1 base and J drops 5 bases, leaving 17 bases in between. Reading from cysteine to phenylalanine, the CDR3 counts 16 amino acids. Only the CDR3 part of the read is kept: 48 bases, read in frame from the first base. CDR1 and CDR2 are read off the germline V gene as SGHVS and FQNEAQ. The rearranged chain carries TRBV7-8 and TRBJ2-5; the D gene is possibly TRBD2, with 5 bases matching. This TCR came from a man in his late teens or twenties in good health and CMV-seronegative. Sample: PBMCs. The bases are TGTGCCAGCAGCTTAGGCGGAATCCCGACGGGGGAGACCCAGTACTTC. Translated, it reads CASSLGGIPTGETQYF.